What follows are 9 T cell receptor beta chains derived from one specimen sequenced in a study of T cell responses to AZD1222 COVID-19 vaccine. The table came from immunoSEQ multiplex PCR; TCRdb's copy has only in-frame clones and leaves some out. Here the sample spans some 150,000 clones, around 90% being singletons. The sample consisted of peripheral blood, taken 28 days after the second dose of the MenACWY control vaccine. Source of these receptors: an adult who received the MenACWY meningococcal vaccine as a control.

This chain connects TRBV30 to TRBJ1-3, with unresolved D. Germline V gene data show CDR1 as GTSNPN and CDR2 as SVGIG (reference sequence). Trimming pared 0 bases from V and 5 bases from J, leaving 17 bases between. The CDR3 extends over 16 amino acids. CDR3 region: CAWSVRGSGERNTIYF. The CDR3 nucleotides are TGTGCCTGGAGTGTACGAGGAAGTGGGGAACGAAACACCATATATTTT.

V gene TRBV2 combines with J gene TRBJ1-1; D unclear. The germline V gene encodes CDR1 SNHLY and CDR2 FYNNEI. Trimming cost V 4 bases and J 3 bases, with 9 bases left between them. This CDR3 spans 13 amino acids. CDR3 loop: CASSAEGYTEAFF. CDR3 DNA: TGTGCCAGCAGTGCAGAAGGTTACACTGAAGCTTTCTTT.

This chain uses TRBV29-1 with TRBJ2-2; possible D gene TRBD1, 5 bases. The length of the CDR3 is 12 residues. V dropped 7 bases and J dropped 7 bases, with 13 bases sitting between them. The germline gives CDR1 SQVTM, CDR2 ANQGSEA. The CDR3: CSGGLMVGELFF. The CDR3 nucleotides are TGCAGCGGGGGCCTCATGGTCGGGGAGCTGTTTTTT.

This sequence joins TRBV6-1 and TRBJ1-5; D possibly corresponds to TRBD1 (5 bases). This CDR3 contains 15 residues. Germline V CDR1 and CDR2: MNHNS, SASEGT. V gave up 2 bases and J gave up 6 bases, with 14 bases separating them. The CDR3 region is CASSEPRRAGQPQHF. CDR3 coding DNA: TGTGCCAGCAGTGAACCCCGCAGGGCCGGTCAGCCCCAGCATTTT.

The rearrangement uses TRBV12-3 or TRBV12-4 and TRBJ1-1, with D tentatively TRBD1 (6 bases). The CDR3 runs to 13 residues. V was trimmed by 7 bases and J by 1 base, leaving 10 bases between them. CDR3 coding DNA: TGTGCCAGCAATCAGGGGAAGAACACTGAAGCTTTCTTT. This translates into CASNQGKNTEAFF.

The CDR3 sequence is CASSLSRFENTIYF. The CDR3 DNA is TGTGCCAGCAGTTTATCTCGTTTTGAAAACACCATATATTTT. This rearrangement joins TRBV6-6 to TRBJ1-3, with D unresolved. CDR3 length equals 14 residues. Trimming took 4 bases from V and 6 from J, leaving 13 bases between them. CDR1 MNHNY and CDR2 SVGAGI come from the germline V gene (reference sequence).

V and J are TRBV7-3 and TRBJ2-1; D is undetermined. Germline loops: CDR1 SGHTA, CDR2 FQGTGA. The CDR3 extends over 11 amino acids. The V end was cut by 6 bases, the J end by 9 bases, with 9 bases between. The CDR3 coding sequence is TGTGCCAGCAGTACGGCCGGTGAGCAGTTCTTC. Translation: CASSTAGEQFF.

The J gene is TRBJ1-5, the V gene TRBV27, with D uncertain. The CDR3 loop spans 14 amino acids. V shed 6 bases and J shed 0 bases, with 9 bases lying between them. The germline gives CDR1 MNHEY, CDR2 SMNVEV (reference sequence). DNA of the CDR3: TGTGCCAGCAGCCCGATTTATAGCAATCAGCCCCAGCATTTT. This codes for CASSPIYSNQPQHF.

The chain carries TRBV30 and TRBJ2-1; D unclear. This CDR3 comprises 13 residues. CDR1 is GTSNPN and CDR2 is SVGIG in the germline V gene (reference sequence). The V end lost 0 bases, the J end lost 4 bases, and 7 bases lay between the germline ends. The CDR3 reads CAWSVLLYNEQFF. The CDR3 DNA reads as TGTGCCTGGAGTGTGTTACTATACAATGAGCAGTTCTTC.